The 27 T cell receptor beta chains in this list originate from one sample, sequenced in a study of cytomegalovirus exposure and HLA in healthy donors. Both 60 Vbeta primers and 13 Jbeta primers went into the PCR. The method was immunoSEQ multiplex PCR; TCRdb's version includes in-frame clones alone and lacks a portion of them. The table includes about 82,000 clones, around four fifths detected once. The material sequenced was PBMCs. The source of these receptors is a woman aged 45-60 years in good health and CMV-seropositive.

The chain joins TRBV30 to TRBJ2-7; 10 nucleotides agree with TRBD2. V lost 2 bases to trimming and J lost 6 bases; unmatched junction nucleotides: 7. Germline CDR1 and CDR2: GTSNPN and SVGIG (reference sequence). The CDR3 spans 14 residues. The CDR3 sequence is CAWSRSGGGPEQYF. CDR3 nucleotides: TGTGCCTGGAGTAGAAGCGGGGGGGGGCCCGAGCAGTACTTC.

This clone has more than one count but fewer than ten. In DNA, the CDR3 is TGTGCCAGCAGTGGCGACAGGCGTCAGCCCCAGCATTTT. Protein: CASSGDRRQPQHF. The chain combines TRBV6-1 with TRBJ1-5, with a tentative D call TRBD1 (6 bases). CDR1 and CDR2 from the germline V gene are MNHNS and SASEGT. The CDR3 is 13 amino acids. V was shortened by 4 bases and J by 6 bases, with 10 bases between the two germline ends.

This chain joins TRBV6-1 and TRBJ1-6; perhaps TRBD1 as D (6 bases). This CDR3 is 15 amino acids long. CDR1 and CDR2 from the germline V gene are MNHNS and SASEGT. V lost 2 bases, J lost 2 bases, and 7 bases lay in between. The CDR3 DNA reads TGTGCCAGCAGTGAAAACAGGGCCTATAATTCACCCCTCCACTTT. Translated, it gives CASSENRAYNSPLHF.

The chain employs TRBV7-8 and TRBJ2-7; TRBD2 is a possible D gene (6 bases). Germline CDR1 and CDR2: SGHVS and FQNEAQ. The ends were cut back, 5 bases at V and 3 bases at J, with 17 bases in the middle. This CDR3 has 15 residues. In nucleotides, the CDR3 is TGTGCCAGCAGCCATCCCCTGGCGGGGTACTACGAGCAGTACTTC. Encoded protein: CASSHPLAGYYEQYF.

The genes are TRBV21-1 and TRBJ1-4; the table gives TRBD1 as D, unverified against the DNA. TRBV21-1 is a pseudogene locus. There are 11 residues in the CDR3. For the CDR3, the DNA is TGTGCCCGCTGGGCTACTGAAAAACTGTTTTTT. Translated, it gives CARWATEKLFF.

The gene calls are TRBV28 and TRBJ1-2; no definite D call. V lost 10 bases and J 3 bases, leaving 18 bases between the germline ends. CDR3 size: 14 residues. Germline V CDR1 and CDR2: MDHEN, SYDVKM. The DNA of the CDR3 is TGTGCCACCACAGCGGAGACACGACACTATGGCTACACCTTC. Translated: CATTAETRHYGYTF.

The chain is built from TRBV4-1 and TRBJ2-3; 10 positions match TRBD2. CDR1 is MGHRA, CDR2 YSYEKL, per germline. This CDR3 is built from 16 residues. V was pared by 1 base and J by 0 bases, with 1 base of the junction left unmatched. The CDR3 bases are TGCGCCAGCAGCCAAGCTAGCGGGAGAAGCACAGATACGCAGTATTTT. It translates to CASSQASGRSTDTQYF.

Only one count was recorded for this clone. The CDR3: CKGHQNTEAFF. The CDR3 DNA reads as TGCAAAGGACACCAGAACACTGAAGCTTTCTTT. The genes are TRBV20-1 and TRBJ1-1; TRBD1 might be the D (5 bases). CDR3 length: 11 amino acids. CDR1 is DFQATT, CDR2 SNEGSKA, per germline (reference sequence).

The chain combines TRBV30 with TRBJ2-3; perhaps TRBD2 as D (6 bases). This CDR3 region has 13 residues. Trimming took off 4 bases at V and 1 base at J, with 9 bases between the two ends. Germline CDR1 and CDR2: GTSNPN and SVGIG (reference sequence). The CDR3 DNA reads as TGTGCCTGGATCCCGGGGGGCACAGATACGCAGTATTTT. Its translation is CAWIPGGTDTQYF. Combining the CDR3 with reference TRBV30 and TRBJ2-3 gives the whole variable domain SQTIHQWPATLVQPVGSPLSLECTVEGTSNPNLYWYRQAAGRGLQLLFYSVGIGQISSEVPQNLSASRPQDRQFILSSKKLLLSDSGFYLCAWIPGGTDTQYFGPGTRLTVL.

The chain employs TRBV29-1 and TRBJ2-1; 7 bases are a match to TRBD2. CDR1 and CDR2 (germline): SQVTM, ANQGSEA. The CDR3 consists of 14 residues. V lost 5 bases, J lost 6 bases, and 10 bases stayed unmatched. This CDR3 is CSVWDYRDPNEQFF. The CDR3 DNA reads TGCAGCGTTTGGGACTACAGAGATCCCAATGAGCAGTTCTTC.

The J gene is TRBJ1-4, the V gene TRBV11-2, with 7 bases fitting TRBD1. The V segment lost 5 bases and the J segment 1 base; nucleotides outside the gene matches: 4. The germline CDR1 and CDR2 sequences are SGHAT and FQNNGV. This CDR3 is built from 15 residues. The CDR3 DNA sequence: TGTGCCAGCAGCCCCCGACAGGGAACTAATGAAAAACTGTTTTTT. It codes for CASSPRQGTNEKLFF.

This clone was detected only a few times. CDR3 sequence reads: CASGGQGETQYF. The DNA for the CDR3 is TGTGCTAGTGGGGGACAGGGGGAGACCCAGTACTTC. This chain uses TRBV12-5 with TRBJ2-5; 10 bases line up with TRBD1. In germline, CDR1 is LGHNT, CDR2 FRNRAP. CDR3 length: 12 amino acids. V dropped 6 bases and J dropped 5; count of bases not matched to a gene: 0.

This chain connects TRBV10-3 to TRBJ2-1, with a weak D call TRBD1 (5 bases). Trimming removed 6 bases at V and 5 bases at J, with 5 bases between. Germline loops: CDR1 ENHRY, CDR2 SYGVKD. The CDR3 spans 11 residues. This CDR3 reads CAISRDNEQFF. CDR3 sequence (DNA): TGTGCCATCAGCAGGGACAATGAGCAGTTCTTC.

The V and J genes are TRBV7-9 and TRBJ1-1; D is unresolved. Looked up from germline, CDR1 is SEHNR and CDR2 is FQNEAQ (reference sequence). The length of the CDR3 is 14 residues. The ends were cut back, 3 bases at V and 1 base at J, with 9 bases in the middle. In DNA form, the CDR3 reads TGTGCCAGCAGCTTCCAGGAACGGAACACTGAAGCTTTCTTT. Translation: CASSFQERNTEAFF.

This clone was seen only once. The V and J genes are TRBV18 and TRBJ1-5, with D maybe TRBD1 (5 bases). From germline, CDR1 is KGHSH and CDR2 LQKENI. This CDR3 is built from 16 residues. The ends were cut back, 2 bases at V and 0 bases at J, with 11 bases in the middle. The CDR3 DNA reads TGTGCCAGCTCACCAGGGGGGGTCATTAGCAATCAGCCCCAGCATTTT. Translation: CASSPGGVISNQPQHF.

V gene TRBV19 combines with J gene TRBJ1-4, with a weak D call TRBD1 (5 bases). Germline CDR1 LNHDA, CDR2 SQIVND (reference sequence). V was trimmed by 5 bases and J by 5 bases, leaving 15 bases between them. This CDR3 region has 15 residues. CDR3 sequence (DNA): TGTGCCAGTAGTGTTTACCGGGACTCAAATGAAAAACTGTTTTTT. It codes for CASSVYRDSNEKLFF.

CDR3 nucleotide sequence: TGTGCCAGCCGGAGGACAGAGCACTATGGCTACACCTTC. Translating gives CASRRTEHYGYTF. This rearrangement joins TRBV28 to TRBJ1-2; D perhaps matches TRBD1 (6 bases). There are 13 residues in the CDR3. The V gene lost 8 bases and the J gene lost 3 bases, with 13 bases spanning the gap. CDR1 is MDHEN, CDR2 SYDVKM, per germline.

The chain employs TRBV5-4 and TRBJ2-5; 7 bases align to TRBD2. The V gene end was trimmed by 4 bases and the J gene end by 1 base; junction bases not matched to a gene: 7. In germline, CDR1 is SGHNT, CDR2 YYREEE (reference sequence). The CDR3 has 15 residues. For the CDR3, the DNA is TGTGCCAGCAGCCAGACTAGCCAGCGCCAAGAGACCCAGTACTTC. As protein: CASSQTSQRQETQYF.

This sequence joins TRBV12-5 and TRBJ1-1, with D uncertain. The CDR3 consists of 11 residues. CDR1 and CDR2 (germline): LGHNT, FRNRAP. V shed 7 bases and J shed 1 base, with 4 bases lying between them. The CDR3 DNA reads TGTGCTAGTGCATGGAACACTGAAGCTTTCTTT. It translates to CASAWNTEAFF.

This clone was seen only a few times. This chain links TRBV5-1 with TRBJ1-1; perhaps TRBD1 as D (5 bases). V lost 3 bases and J lost 0, with 12 bases in between. CDR1 and CDR2 (germline): SGHRS, YFSETQ. CDR3 length equals 15 residues. In DNA, the CDR3 is TGCGCCAGCAGCTCTGGGGGGACGGTGAACACTGAAGCTTTCTTT. This gives the protein CASSSGGTVNTEAFF.

The J gene is TRBJ2-7, the V gene TRBV7-9; D possibly corresponds to TRBD1 (5 bases). The V end was cut by 1 base, the J end by 2 bases, with 9 bases between. This CDR3 contains 14 residues. CDR1 SEHNR and CDR2 FQNEAQ come from the germline V gene (reference sequence). The CDR3 is CASSLGTGTYEQYF. The CDR3 DNA reads TGTGCCAGCAGCTTAGGAACAGGTACCTACGAGCAGTACTTC.

The chain carries TRBV10-3 and TRBJ2-1; maybe TRBD1 (6 bases). Trimming took off 2 bases at V and 8 bases at J, with 16 bases between the two ends. The CDR3 has 15 amino acids. Per germline, CDR1 ENHRY and CDR2 SYGVKD. The CDR3 loop is CAISEERQGIHEQFF. The CDR3 DNA reads TGTGCCATCAGTGAGGAACGCCAGGGGATCCATGAGCAGTTCTTC.

V and J are TRBV7-2 and TRBJ2-7, with D possibly being TRBD2 (5 bases). CDR1 and CDR2 from the germline V gene are SGHTA and FQGNSA. Trimming took 0 bases from V and 3 from J, leaving 12 bases between them. The CDR3 length is 15 residues. In DNA form, the CDR3 reads TGTGCCAGCAGCTTAGCGTTCGGAGGTCTCTACGAGCAGTACTTC. It is translated as CASSLAFGGLYEQYF. Full variable domain (rest looked up from reference TRBV7-2 and TRBJ2-7): GAGVSQSPSNKVTEKGKDVELRCDPISGHTALYWYRQSLGQGLEFLIYFQGNSAPDKSGLPSDRFSAERTGGSVSTLTIQRTQQEDSAVYLCASSLAFGGLYEQYFGPGTRLTVT.

This clone was found a few times. CDR3 loop: CASSVVAVDYNEQFF. In DNA form, the CDR3 reads TGTGCCAGCAGCGTAGTAGCGGTCGACTACAATGAGCAGTTCTTC. V gene TRBV9 combines with J gene TRBJ2-1; TRBD2 might be the D (6 bases). Between the trimmed V and J ends, which lost 0 bases and 3 bases, there was a span of 10 bases. Germline-derived CDR1 and CDR2 are SGDLS and YYNGEE. The CDR3 loop spans 15 amino acids.

The CDR3, as DNA: TGTGCTAGTGGAGCTACAGGGTCCTATGGCTACACCTTC. Protein sequence: CASGATGSYGYTF. The chain is built from TRBV12-5 and TRBJ1-2; D perhaps matches TRBD1 (6 bases). Germline CDR1 LGHNT, CDR2 FRNRAP. V was clipped by 6 bases and J by 4 bases, with 12 bases between them. The CDR3 sequence is 13 residues long.

This chain connects TRBV5-6 to TRBJ1-5, with D tentatively TRBD1 (5 bases). V lost 3 bases and J 5 bases, leaving 12 bases between the germline ends. The CDR3 sequence is 14 residues long. CDR1 is SGHDT, CDR2 YYEEEE, per germline. The CDR3 DNA sequence: TGTGCCAGCAGCTCGGAATCACAGGATCAGCCCCAGCATTTT. Protein: CASSSESQDQPQHF.

The rearrangement joins TRBV30 to TRBJ1-1; D not resolved. The CDR3 runs to 11 residues. Germline assignment: CDR1 GTSNPN and CDR2 SVGIG (reference sequence). V dropped 0 bases and J dropped 7 bases, with 6 bases sitting between them. CDR3 protein: CAWSVFLEAFF. The CDR3 bases are TGTGCCTGGAGTGTCTTCCTTGAAGCTTTCTTT.